Shown below are 18 T cell receptor beta chains from a single sample sequenced in a study of identical twins. TCRdb reanalysed the 5' RACE reads using MiXCR and keeps one entry per CDR3 protein. The sample contains 650,000 to 800,000 distinct CDR3 sequences, 8% to 9% of which appear only once. Another study also made use of these data, one on yellow fever vaccine responses in identical twins.

Sequenced sample: PBMCs. The receptors here all came from a woman under 30 in good health.

The sample holds many counts of this clonotype. The rearrangement links TRBV10-3 to TRBJ2-3; TRBD2 matches 11 bases. The V segment lost 3 bases and the J segment 0 bases; nucleotides outside the gene matches: 11. CDR1 ENHRY and CDR2 SYGVKD come from the germline V gene. CDR3 length: 19 amino acids. The CDR3 bases are TGTGCCATCAGTGAAATAGCGGGAGGGTCCGCGTTGAGCACAGATACGCAGTATTTT. Translating gives CAISEIAGGSALSTDTQYF.

This clonotype was seen more than once but under ten times. The DNA for the CDR3 is TGCGCCAGCAGCCCCGGGACAAGAAGTGGAGTGACGGAGACCCAGTACTTC. Protein product: CASSPGTRSGVTETQYF. V usage is TRBV5-1 and J usage is TRBJ2-5; a possible D gene is TRBD1 (6 bases). The germline gives CDR1 SGHRS, CDR2 YFSETQ. Trimming took 4 bases from V and 5 from J, leaving 24 bases between them. The CDR3 has 17 residues.

This chain uses TRBV5-1 with TRBJ2-7, with 12 bases matching TRBD1. Trimming removed 2 bases from V and 7 bases from J; junction bases left unmatched: 10. CDR3 length: 16 amino acids. Germline V gene data show CDR1 as SGHRS and CDR2 as YFSETQ. The CDR3 spells CASSLRPGQGAQEQYF. CDR3 nucleotide sequence: TGCGCCAGCAGCTTAAGACCGGGACAGGGGGCGCAGGAGCAGTACTTC.

The chain employs TRBV19 and TRBJ1-5; possibly TRBD1 for D (5 bases). CDR3 length: 15 amino acids. V was cut by 5 bases and J by 2 bases, with 13 bases left in between. Germline V gene sequence: CDR1 LNHDA, CDR2 SQIVND (reference sequence). DNA of the CDR3: TGTGCCAGTAGTCCAGGGCAGAGCGGCAATCAGCCCCAGCATTTT. Its protein is CASSPGQSGNQPQHF.

This clonotype was seen only a few times. This chain uses TRBV20-1 with TRBJ1-5, with D possibly TRBD1 on 5 matching bases. The V end was cut by 3 bases, the J end by 4 bases, with 10 bases between. CDR1 and CDR2 (germline): DFQATT, SNEGSKA (reference sequence). The CDR3 consists of 13 residues. The CDR3 region has the DNA TGCAGTGCTAGTTATGGGGGGAATCAGCCCCAGCATTTT. This codes for CSASYGGNQPQHF.

The chain combines TRBV11-3 with TRBJ2-1; D not certain. The CDR3 length is 12 residues. Germline loops: CDR1 SGHNT, CDR2 YENEEA. V shed 5 bases and J shed 5 bases, with 7 bases lying between them. The CDR3 nucleotides are TGTGCCAGCAGCCACTACCACAATGAGCAGTTCTTC. This codes for CASSHYHNEQFF.

The chain recombines TRBV19 with TRBJ2-1, with D perhaps TRBD2 (5 bases). V shed 6 bases and J shed 9 bases, with 21 bases lying between them. This CDR3 has 15 amino acids. Germline CDR1 and CDR2: LNHDA and SQIVND (reference sequence). DNA for the CDR3: TGTGCCAGTAGGGCGGATAGCGTGGGTTCTGGTGAGCAGTTCTTC. As protein: CASRADSVGSGEQFF.

This clonotype was counted at least ten times. The V call is TRBV6-6, the J call TRBJ1-1; 7 bases match TRBD1. There are 13 residues in the CDR3. Looked up from germline, CDR1 is MNHNY and CDR2 is SVGAGI (reference sequence). The ends lost 7 bases at V and 3 bases at J; junction bases unmatched: 5. CDR3 bases: TGTGCCAGCAAGCCTGACAGGGACACTGAAGCTTTCTTT. It yields the protein CASKPDRDTEAFF.

This clonotype showed up many times. The CDR3 region is CASSPRLAGDTDTQYF. In DNA form, the CDR3 reads TGTGCCAGCAGTCCTCGGTTAGCGGGGGACACAGATACGCAGTATTTT. This chain connects TRBV27 to TRBJ2-3, with 9 bases fitting TRBD2. Germline CDR1 MNHEY, CDR2 SMNVEV (reference sequence). CDR3 length: 16 amino acids. The ends lost 5 bases at V and 2 bases at J; junction bases unmatched: 8.

This clonotype has a count of ten or more. CDR3 coding DNA: TGTGCCAGCAGCACCGACAGGGGCCCAGAGACCCAGTACTTC. Protein: CASSTDRGPETQYF. The chain carries TRBV12-3 or TRBV12-4 and TRBJ2-5; 8 nucleotides line up with TRBD1. The CDR3 has 14 residues. After removal of 6 bases from V and 4 bases from J, the junction contained 7 bases not matched to a gene.

The chain joins TRBV2 to TRBJ2-2; 8 positions match TRBD1. J gave up 3 bases and V 5 bases, and 5 bases lay outside the gene matches. This CDR3 spans 15 amino acids. Germline CDR1 SNHLY, CDR2 FYNNEI. The CDR3 coding sequence is TGTGCCAGCAGTCGACAGGGGACGGACACCGGGGAGCTGTTTTTT. This sequence encodes CASSRQGTDTGELFF.

The chain uses TRBV7-2 and TRBJ2-3; TRBD2 matches 7 bases. V lost 0 bases to trimming and J lost 1 base; unmatched junction nucleotides: 4. Germline-derived CDR1 and CDR2 are SGHTA and FQGNSA. This CDR3 comprises 16 residues. CDR3 sequence reads: CASSLAGGPGTDTQYF. The CDR3 bases are TGTGCCAGCAGCTTAGCGGGAGGGCCCGGCACAGATACGCAGTATTTT.

This clonotype was seen only a few times. The V and J genes are TRBV7-2 and TRBJ2-1; tentatively, D is TRBD1 or TRBD2 (6 bases each). The V and J ends lost 6 bases and 6 bases respectively, with 12 bases between them. The CDR3 covers 13 residues. Germline V lookup: CDR1 SGHTA, CDR2 FQGNSA. The CDR3 protein is CASRLGGRNEQFF. DNA of the CDR3: TGTGCCAGCAGACTGGGGGGCCGCAATGAGCAGTTCTTC.

The chain uses TRBV12-3 or TRBV12-4 and TRBJ2-7; D is possibly TRBD2 (5 bases). Trimming shortened V by 8 bases and J by 2 bases, and 22 bases separated the two germline ends. CDR3 length: 16 amino acids. CDR3 in DNA: TGTGCCAGCGCGGGCGCGTCCGGACCGATTACCTACGAGCAGTACTTC. Translated: CASAGASGPITYEQYF.

This chain links TRBV19 with TRBJ2-2, with TRBD2 matching 9 bases. The V gene end was trimmed by 8 bases and the J gene end by 1 base; junction bases not matched to a gene: 11. Germline V gives CDR1 LNHDA, CDR2 SQIVND (reference sequence). The CDR3 is 17 amino acids. CDR3 sequence: CASPKERGVENTGELFF. The CDR3 coding sequence is TGTGCCAGTCCTAAGGAGCGGGGGGTGGAGAACACCGGGGAGCTGTTTTTT.

The rearrangement links TRBV28 to TRBJ2-7, with TRBD1 matching 7 bases. V was pared by 2 bases and J by 4 bases, with 5 bases of the junction left unmatched. CDR3 size: 14 residues. The germline V gene encodes CDR1 MDHEN and CDR2 SYDVKM. CDR3 DNA sequence: TGTGCCAGCAGTTTAACAGGGGAAGGTTACGAGCAGTACTTC. The encoded protein is CASSLTGEGYEQYF.

There are many counts of this clonotype. The chain uses TRBV20-1 and TRBJ1-6, with no clear D. V dropped 5 bases and J dropped 11 bases, with 7 bases sitting between them. The CDR3 has 10 residues. Germline values: CDR1 DFQATT, CDR2 SNEGSKA (reference sequence). The CDR3 reads CSALPPPLHF. The CDR3 DNA is TGCAGTGCTCTACCCCCACCCCTCCACTTT.

The gene calls are TRBV9 and TRBJ2-3; D remains ambiguous. V dropped 4 bases and J dropped 2 bases, with 17 bases sitting between them. CDR3 length: 16 amino acids. CDR1 is SGDLS, CDR2 YYNGEE, per germline. CDR3 sequence reads: CASSPNPAGNTDTQYF. Here the CDR3 DNA reads TGTGCCAGCAGCCCAAACCCAGCTGGAAACACAGATACGCAGTATTTT.